This TCR beta chain was sequenced in a study of blood T cell repertoires in COVID-19. Whole-study context: COVID-19 samples from acute and convalescent phases originated in the United States, Italy and Spain. PBMCs, B-cell-depleted T cells, or T cells provided the cDNA or gDNA that made up the material.

Profiled with immunoSEQ multiplex PCR; TCRdb holds only in-frame clones, not every one. In the table there are some 60,000 clones, about 70% of which are singletons. Germline CDR1 and CDR2: SGHRS and YFSETQ. This CDR3 contains 16 residues. The V gene end was trimmed by 6 bases and the J gene end by 3 bases; junction bases not matched to a gene: 10. This receptor was obtained from a woman aged 45 to 65 with active or convalescent COVID-19. J is TRBJ2-5 and V is TRBV5-1; 11 nucleotides align to TRBD1. The sample was peripheral blood. CDR3 DNA: TGCGCCAGCACAGTAACCCCGGGACAGGGGGAAGAGACCCAGTACTTC. Its translation is CASTVTPGQGEETQYF.